These 27 T cell receptor beta chains were sequenced from one sample in a study of blood T cell repertoires in COVID-19. Some clones are missing from TCRdb's copy, which holds only in-frame ones; the method was immunoSEQ multiplex PCR. Altogether 200,000 to 300,000 clones are present, around 90% being singletons, with the ten largest covering around 1.5%. Sequences were obtained from peripheral blood. Receptor source: a man at least 80 years old with acute or convalescent COVID-19.

The rearrangement uses TRBV7-6 and TRBJ2-1; 9 nucleotides align to TRBD2. The CDR3 spans 16 residues. V lost 3 bases to trimming and J lost 10 bases; unmatched junction nucleotides: 13. From germline, CDR1 is SGHVS and CDR2 FNYEAQ. Here the CDR3 reads CASSLGLAPTTREQFF. The CDR3 DNA reads as TGTGCCAGCAGCTTGGGACTAGCCCCCACGACACGGGAGCAGTTCTTC. The complete variable domain, with remaining parts taken from reference TRBV7-6 and TRBJ2-1, reads GAGVSQSPRYKVTKRGQDVALRCDPISGHVSLYWYRQALGQGPEFLTYFNYEAQQDKSGLPNDRFSAERPEGSISTLTIQRTEQRDSAMYRCASSLGLAPTTREQFFGPGTRLTVL.

This clone was observed a single time. The chain has TRBV5-8 and TRBJ1-5; tentatively, D is TRBD1 (5 bases). V lost 0 bases and J lost 2, with 15 bases in between. The germline gives CDR1 SGHTS, CDR2 YDEGEE. This CDR3 region has 17 residues. This chain's CDR3 is CASSLGVGGLGNQPQHF. The CDR3, as DNA: TGTGCCAGCAGCTTGGGCGTTGGGGGGTTAGGCAATCAGCCCCAGCATTTT.

This clone was found a few times. The V gene is TRBV15, the J gene TRBJ1-3; 8 positions match TRBD1. This CDR3 is 16 amino acids long. Unmatched junction bases numbered 3, after V lost 0 bases and J lost 2 bases. Germline CDR1 is LNHNV and CDR2 is YYDKDF (reference sequence). The CDR3 region is CATSRDLTGAGNTIYF. CDR3 nucleotide sequence: TGTGCCACCAGCAGAGATTTGACAGGGGCTGGAAACACCATATATTTT.

The rearrangement joins TRBV3-1 (or the pseudogene TRBV3-2) to TRBJ1-2, with 10 bases that match TRBD1. Trimming removed 4 bases from V and 0 bases from J; junction bases left unmatched: 8. The CDR3 runs to 17 residues. CDR1 is LGHDT, CDR2 YNNKEL, per germline (reference sequence). The CDR3 DNA follows: TGTGCCAGCAGCCGCCAGCGACAGGGGGCGACTAACTATGGCTACACCTTC. It specifies CASSRQRQGATNYGYTF.

This chain connects TRBV5-5 to TRBJ1-5; D gene uncertain. The germline V and J ends were trimmed by 1 base and 6 bases, with 17 bases remaining between them. Per germline, CDR1 SGHKS and CDR2 YYEKEE (reference sequence). This CDR3 spans 16 amino acids. The DNA of the CDR3 is TGTGCCAGCAGCTTGTTGGGCAGTCCGGGGAGTCAGCCCCAGCATTTT. Amino acids: CASSLLGSPGSQPQHF.

The V and J genes are TRBV12-3 or TRBV12-4 and TRBJ1-6; perhaps TRBD1 as D (5 bases). CDR3 length: 13 amino acids. V lost 4 bases, J lost 7 bases, and 8 bases lay in between. The CDR3 reads CASSSQGNSPLHF. In DNA form, the CDR3 reads TGTGCCAGCAGTTCGCAGGGAAATTCACCCCTCCACTTT.

J is TRBJ2-1 and V is TRBV7-3, with 8 bases fitting TRBD1. This CDR3 has 13 amino acids. Germline V gene data show CDR1 as SGHTA and CDR2 as FQGTGA. Trimming cost V 4 bases and J 6 bases; bases outside gene matches: 2. CDR3 region: CASSSTGGNEQFF. CDR3 nucleotides: TGTGCCAGCAGCTCTACAGGGGGCAATGAGCAGTTCTTC.

CDR3 DNA sequence: TGTGCCAGCAGCTCTAGCGGTTACAATGAGCAGTTCTTC. Amino acids: CASSSSGYNEQFF. The chain employs TRBV7-9 and TRBJ2-1; 7 bases are shared with TRBD2. The trim removed 4 bases at V and 4 bases at J, leaving 1 base unmatched. The CDR3 sequence is 13 residues long. Germline loops: CDR1 SEHNR, CDR2 FQNEAQ (reference sequence). The complete variable domain, with remaining parts taken from reference TRBV7-9 and TRBJ2-1, reads DTGVSQNPRHKITKRGQNVTFRCDPISEHNRLYWYRQTLGQGPEFLTYFQNEAQLEKSRLLSDRFSAERPKGSFSTLEIQRTEQGDSAMYLCASSSSGYNEQFFGPGTRLTVL.

This CDR3 reads CASSLGLTSGSPQETQYF. The DNA of the CDR3 is TGTGCCAGCAGCTTAGGTCTCACTAGCGGGAGCCCCCAAGAGACCCAGTACTTC. The rearrangement links TRBV7-2 to TRBJ2-5; 11 bases line up with TRBD2. V lost 1 base to trimming and J lost 1 base; unmatched junction nucleotides: 8. Germline V CDR1 and CDR2: SGHTA, FQGNSA. The CDR3 length is 18 residues. The full variable domain, rest sourced from reference TRBV7-2 and TRBJ2-5, is GAGVSQSPSNKVTEKGKDVELRCDPISGHTALYWYRQSLGQGLEFLIYFQGNSAPDKSGLPSDRFSAERTGGSVSTLTIQRTQQEDSAVYLCASSLGLTSGSPQETQYFGPGTRLLVL.

This clone was picked up one time. This chain connects TRBV19 to TRBJ1-5, with 10 bases identical to TRBD1. The germline gives CDR1 LNHDA, CDR2 SQIVND (reference sequence). Trimming at V came to 6 bases and at J to 4 bases, leaving 12 bases not matched to a gene. This CDR3 is 17 amino acids long. The CDR3 is CASSRGTGALMNQPQHF. The CDR3 nucleotides are TGTGCCAGTAGCCGCGGGACAGGGGCCCTAATGAATCAGCCCCAGCATTTT.

This chain joins TRBV7-8 and TRBJ2-4; a weak D match, TRBD2 (7 bases). V shed 2 bases and J shed 8 bases, with 13 bases lying between them. This CDR3 comprises 14 residues. CDR1 and CDR2 (germline): SGHVS, FQNEAQ. The CDR3 DNA sequence: TGTGCCAGCAGCTTATCAGGGAGGGGGGACATTCAGTACTTC. Amino acid sequence: CASSLSGRGDIQYF.

This chain uses TRBV29-1 with TRBJ1-1; D is ambiguous. This CDR3 is built from 14 residues. V lost 2 bases and J 0 bases, leaving 10 bases between the germline ends. CDR1 is SQVTM and CDR2 is ANQGSEA in the germline V gene. CDR3 in amino acids: CSVERTVMNTEAFF. The CDR3 DNA reads TGCAGCGTTGAAAGAACAGTCATGAACACTGAAGCTTTCTTT.

V usage is TRBV7-2 and J usage is TRBJ2-3; TRBD2 aligns across 11 bases. The trim removed 5 bases at V and 1 base at J, leaving 11 bases unmatched. CDR3 length equals 18 residues. Germline V gene data show CDR1 as SGHTA and CDR2 as FQGNSA. For the CDR3, the DNA is TGTGCCAGCAGCCCCCCGATAGCGGGAGGGAGGGGCACAGATACGCAGTATTTT. Translated, it gives CASSPPIAGGRGTDTQYF. Supplemented by reference TRBV7-2 and TRBJ2-3, the full variable domain reads GAGVSQSPSNKVTEKGKDVELRCDPISGHTALYWYRQSLGQGLEFLIYFQGNSAPDKSGLPSDRFSAERTGGSVSTLTIQRTQQEDSAVYLCASSPPIAGGRGTDTQYFGPGTRLTVL.

This chain links TRBV5-6 with TRBJ1-4; 9 nucleotides align to TRBD1. V lost 5 bases, J lost 0 bases, and 14 bases stayed unmatched. This CDR3 has 19 residues. Per the germline V gene, CDR1 is SGHDT and CDR2 is YYEEEE. Here the CDR3 reads CASSSFTGTGLTTNEKLFF. As DNA, the CDR3 is TGTGCCAGCAGTTCTTTTACTGGGACAGGGCTAACAACTAATGAAAAACTGTTTTTT.

The chain couples TRBV5-4 to TRBJ1-2; 8 bases are a match to TRBD1. CDR1 is SGHNT and CDR2 is YYREEE in the germline V gene (reference sequence). The V segment lost 4 bases and the J segment 6 bases; nucleotides outside the gene matches: 17. The CDR3 runs to 17 residues. CDR3 amino acids: CASSRTGTGLTDNGYTF. CDR3 in DNA: TGTGCCAGCAGCCGTACCGGGACAGGTCTCACAGATAATGGCTACACCTTC.

This clone was observed once. This chain connects TRBV5-1 to TRBJ2-1; 7 nucleotides match TRBD1. The CDR3 consists of 14 residues. J lost 3 bases, V lost 2 bases, and 2 bases had no gene match. The V gene's germline CDR1 is SGHRS and CDR2 YFSETQ. Here the CDR3 DNA reads TGCGCCAGCAGCTTAGGACAGGACTACAATGAGCAGTTCTTC. Protein: CASSLGQDYNEQFF. The variable domain in full, completed from reference TRBV5-1 and TRBJ2-1, reads KAGVTQTPRYLIKTRGQQVTLSCSPISGHRSVSWYQQTPGQGLQFLFEYFSETQRNKGNFPGRFSGRQFSNSRSEMNVSTLELGDSALYLCASSLGQDYNEQFFGPGTRLTVL.

This rearrangement joins TRBV6-6 to TRBJ2-7, with D hard to call. CDR1 and CDR2 (germline): MNHNY, SVGAGI (reference sequence). V was shortened by 0 bases and J by 0 bases, with 9 bases between the two germline ends. The CDR3 has 15 residues. In nucleotides, the CDR3 is TGTGCCAGCAGTTACTCGAACCCCAGCTCCTACGAGCAGTACTTC. Amino acid sequence: CASSYSNPSSYEQYF.

This chain joins TRBV28 and TRBJ2-7, with TRBD2 matching over 13 bases. This CDR3 has 15 amino acids. The germline V gene has CDR1 MDHEN and CDR2 SYDVKM. Germline trimming cut 6 bases from V and 7 bases from J; bases unmatched to any gene: 9. The CDR3 sequence: CASSHRTSGSREQYF. CDR3 bases: TGTGCCAGCAGCCACCGGACTAGCGGGAGTCGAGAGCAGTACTTC.

V and J are TRBV18 and TRBJ2-1, with 8 bases fitting TRBD1. Losses at the gene ends were 5 bases for V and 6 bases for J; bases not matched to a gene: 3. The CDR3 contains 13 residues. CDR1 and CDR2 from the germline V gene are KGHSH and LQKENI. In DNA, the CDR3 is TGTGCCAGCTCAGGGACAGGCATCAATGAGCAGTTCTTC. Residues: CASSGTGINEQFF.

The chain is built from TRBV6-6 and TRBJ2-6, with D uncertain. Germline V gene data show CDR1 as MNHNY and CDR2 as SVGAGI (reference sequence). The CDR3 has 14 amino acids. V lost 7 bases and J lost 2, with 9 bases in between. CDR3 DNA sequence: TGTGCCAGCACCCCAGTGGCTGGGGCCAACGTCCTGACTTTC. This codes for CASTPVAGANVLTF.

The chain recombines TRBV28 with TRBJ2-4; 10 positions agree with TRBD1. With V trimmed by 5 bases and J by 3 bases, 10 bases remained unmatched. Germline V CDR1 and CDR2: MDHEN, SYDVKM. This CDR3 spans 17 amino acids. CDR3 bases: TGTGCCAGCAGTCGGCAGACAGGGGGCGCCGTCAAAAACATTCAGTACTTC. It encodes CASSRQTGGAVKNIQYF.

The chain combines TRBV2 with TRBJ2-7; no firm D call. The length of the CDR3 is 14 residues. The germline CDR1 and CDR2 sequences are SNHLY and FYNNEI. V was clipped by 0 bases and J by 2 bases, with 8 bases between them. The CDR3 DNA reads as TGTGCCAGCAGTGAAGCGTCGGGTACCTACGAGCAGTACTTC. Its protein is CASSEASGTYEQYF.

The chain carries TRBV10-3 and TRBJ1-1; tentatively, D is TRBD1 (6 bases). Germline CDR1 ENHRY, CDR2 SYGVKD. The V end lost 7 bases, the J end lost 5 bases, and 14 bases lay between the germline ends. CDR3 length: 13 residues. As DNA, the CDR3 is TGTGCCATCAAACAGGGTGCGGAAACTGAAGCTTTCTTT. This translates into CAIKQGAETEAFF.

The chain joins TRBV14 to TRBJ2-7, with TRBD1 identical over 9 bases. The CDR3 sequence is 16 residues long. Germline V gene sequence: CDR1 SGHDN, CDR2 FVKESK. V trimming: 5 bases; J trimming: 3 bases; junction bases outside the gene matches: 11. The CDR3 protein is CASSVGRDRVFYEQYF. In nucleotides, the CDR3 is TGTGCCAGCAGCGTCGGCCGGGACAGGGTCTTCTACGAGCAGTACTTC.

The gene calls are TRBV7-2 and TRBJ2-7, with a tentative D call TRBD2 (7 bases). There are 14 residues in the CDR3. The V end was cut by 3 bases, the J end by 2 bases, with 11 bases between. Germline V lookup: CDR1 SGHTA, CDR2 FQGNSA. Written as DNA, the CDR3 is TGTGCCAGCAGCTTCGCGGGGGCCCCCTACGAGCAGTACTTC. Amino acid sequence: CASSFAGAPYEQYF.

V and J are TRBV7-3 and TRBJ2-3; 14 bases are shared with TRBD2. V was clipped by 4 bases and J by 5 bases; unmatched bases: 8. The CDR3 extends over 17 amino acids. Per germline, CDR1 SGHTA and CDR2 FQGTGA. The CDR3 DNA reads as TGTGCCAGCAGCTCCGCGGGACTAGCGGGAGTTGGAGATACGCAGTATTTT. Residues: CASSSAGLAGVGDTQYF.

This chain connects TRBV7-6 to TRBJ2-7; 9 bases align to TRBD2. This CDR3 contains 15 residues. The V and J ends lost 6 bases and 6 bases, in that order; junction bases with no gene match: 12. Germline lookup yields CDR1 SGHVS and CDR2 FNYEAQ. Here the CDR3 DNA reads TGTGCCAGCAGGTTCTCCCGGCGGGGGGGCCCCGAGCAGTACTTC. Its protein is CASRFSRRGGPEQYF. The whole variable domain, remainder taken from reference TRBV7-6 and TRBJ2-7, is GAGVSQSPRYKVTKRGQDVALRCDPISGHVSLYWYRQALGQGPEFLTYFNYEAQQDKSGLPNDRFSAERPEGSISTLTIQRTEQRDSAMYRCASRFSRRGGPEQYFGPGTRLTVT.